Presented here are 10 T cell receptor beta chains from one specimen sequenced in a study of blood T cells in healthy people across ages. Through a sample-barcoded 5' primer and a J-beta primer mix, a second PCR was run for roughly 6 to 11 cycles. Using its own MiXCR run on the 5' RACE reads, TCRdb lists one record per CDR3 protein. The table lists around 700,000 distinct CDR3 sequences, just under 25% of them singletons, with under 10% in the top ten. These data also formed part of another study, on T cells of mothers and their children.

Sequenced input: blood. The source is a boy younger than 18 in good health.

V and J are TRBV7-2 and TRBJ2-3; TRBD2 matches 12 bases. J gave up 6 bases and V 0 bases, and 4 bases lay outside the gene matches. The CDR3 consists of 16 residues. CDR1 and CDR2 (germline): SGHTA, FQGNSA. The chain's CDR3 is CASSLATSGGGDTQYF. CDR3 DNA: TGTGCCAGCAGCTTAGCGACTAGCGGGGGTGGCGATACGCAGTATTTT.

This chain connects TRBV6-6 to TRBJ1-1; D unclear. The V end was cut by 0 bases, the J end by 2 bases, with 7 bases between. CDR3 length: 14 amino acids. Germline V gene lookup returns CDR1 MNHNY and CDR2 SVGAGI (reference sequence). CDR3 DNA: TGTGCCAGCAGTTACTCGAGCGTTAACACTGAAGCTTTCTTT. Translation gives CASSYSSVNTEAFF.

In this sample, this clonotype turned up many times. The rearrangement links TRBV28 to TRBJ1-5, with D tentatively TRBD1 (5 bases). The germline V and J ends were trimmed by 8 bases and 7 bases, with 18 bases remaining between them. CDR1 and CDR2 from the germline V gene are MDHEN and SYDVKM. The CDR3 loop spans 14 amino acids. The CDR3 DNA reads TGTGCCAGCTCCCGGCGCAGGGTAGGACAGCCCCAGCATTTT. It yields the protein CASSRRRVGQPQHF.

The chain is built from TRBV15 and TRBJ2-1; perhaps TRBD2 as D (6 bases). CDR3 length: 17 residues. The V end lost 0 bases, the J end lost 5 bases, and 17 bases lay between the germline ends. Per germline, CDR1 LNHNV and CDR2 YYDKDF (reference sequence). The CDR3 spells CATSRDLTRGGDNEQFF. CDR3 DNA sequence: TGTGCCACCAGCAGAGATCTAACTCGGGGCGGGGACAATGAGCAGTTCTTC.

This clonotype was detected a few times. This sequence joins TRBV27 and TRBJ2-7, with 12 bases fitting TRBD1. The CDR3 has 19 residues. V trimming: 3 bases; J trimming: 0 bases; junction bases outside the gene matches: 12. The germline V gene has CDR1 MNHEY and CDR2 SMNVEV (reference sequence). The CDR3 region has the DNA TGTGCCAGCAGTTTCCGGGGGACAGGGGGCCCCGTAAGCTCCTACGAGCAGTACTTC. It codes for CASSFRGTGGPVSSYEQYF.

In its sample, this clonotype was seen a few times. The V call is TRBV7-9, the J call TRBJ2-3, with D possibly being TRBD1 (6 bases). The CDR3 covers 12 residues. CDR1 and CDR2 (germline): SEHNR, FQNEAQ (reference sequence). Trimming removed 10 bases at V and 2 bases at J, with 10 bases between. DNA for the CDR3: TGTGCCACCAGGGACAACACAGATACGCAGTATTTT. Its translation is CATRDNTDTQYF.

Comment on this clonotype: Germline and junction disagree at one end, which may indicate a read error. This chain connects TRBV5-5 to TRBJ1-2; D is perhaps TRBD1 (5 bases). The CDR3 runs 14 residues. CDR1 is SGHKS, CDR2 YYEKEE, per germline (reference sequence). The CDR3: CPSSILQGDYGYTF. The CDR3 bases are TGTCCCAGCAGCATCTTGCAGGGAGATTATGGCTACACCTTC.

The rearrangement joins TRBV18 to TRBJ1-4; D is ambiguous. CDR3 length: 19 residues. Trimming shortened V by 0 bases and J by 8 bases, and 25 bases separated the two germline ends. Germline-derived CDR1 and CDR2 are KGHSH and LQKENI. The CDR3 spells CASSPPNPSVGQRREKLFF. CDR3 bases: TGTGCCAGCTCACCACCAAACCCGAGCGTTGGGCAGAGGAGGGAAAAACTGTTTTTT.

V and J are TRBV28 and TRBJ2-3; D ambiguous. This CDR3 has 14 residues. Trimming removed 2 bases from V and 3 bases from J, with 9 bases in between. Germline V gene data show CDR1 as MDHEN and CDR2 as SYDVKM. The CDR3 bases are TGTGCCAGCAGTTTAAGGGATGTAACAGATACGCAGTATTTT. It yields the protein CASSLRDVTDTQYF.

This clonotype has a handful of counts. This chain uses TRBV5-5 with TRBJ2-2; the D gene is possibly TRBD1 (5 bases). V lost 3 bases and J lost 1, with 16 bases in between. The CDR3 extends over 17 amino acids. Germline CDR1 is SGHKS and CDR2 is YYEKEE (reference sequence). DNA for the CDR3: TGTGCCAGCAGCTCCATGGGGCCGGTACAGAACACCGGGGAGCTGTTTTTT. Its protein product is CASSSMGPVQNTGELFF.